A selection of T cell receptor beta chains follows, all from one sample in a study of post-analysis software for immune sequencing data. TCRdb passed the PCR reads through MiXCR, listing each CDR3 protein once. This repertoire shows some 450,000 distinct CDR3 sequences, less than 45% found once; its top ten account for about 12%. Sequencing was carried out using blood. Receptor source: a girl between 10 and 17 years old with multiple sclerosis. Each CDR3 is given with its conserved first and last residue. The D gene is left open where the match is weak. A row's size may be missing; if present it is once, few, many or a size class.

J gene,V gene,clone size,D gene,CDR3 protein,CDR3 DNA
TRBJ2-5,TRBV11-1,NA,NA,CASANRLAGEEQYF,TGTGCCAGCGCCAATCGGTTGGCCGGGGAAGAGCAGTACTTC
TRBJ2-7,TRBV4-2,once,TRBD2,CASSRGLAGVSYEQYF,TGTGCCAGCAGCCGGGGACTAGCGGGAGTCTCCTACGAGCAGTACTTC
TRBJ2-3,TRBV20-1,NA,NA,CSARPLGVFTDTQYF,TGCAGTGCTAGACCCCTCGGGGTTTTCACAGATACGCAGTATTTT
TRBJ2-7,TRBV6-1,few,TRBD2,CASSEVLLAGGTYEQYF,TGTGCCAGCAGTGAAGTCCTGCTAGCGGGAGGGACCTACGAGCAGTACTTC
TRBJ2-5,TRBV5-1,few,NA,CASSLATAVQETQYF,TGCGCCAGCAGCTTGGCAACAGCCGTTCAAGAGACCCAGTACTTC
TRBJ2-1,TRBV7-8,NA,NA,CASSLVGGVGVLYNEQFF,TGTGCCAGCAGCTTAGTAGGTGGAGTGGGCGTACTCTACAATGAGCAGTTCTTC
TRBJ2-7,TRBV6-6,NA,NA,CASSYYDRKGYEQYF,TGTGCCAGCAGTTACTATGACCGAAAGGGATACGAGCAGTACTTC
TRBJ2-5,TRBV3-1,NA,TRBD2,CASSQGTSGRAETQYF,TGTGCCAGCAGCCAAGGGACTAGCGGGAGGGCAGAGACCCAGTACTTC
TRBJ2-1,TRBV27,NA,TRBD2,CASRIAGVSNEQFF,TGTGCCAGCAGAATAGCGGGAGTTTCCAATGAGCAGTTCTTC
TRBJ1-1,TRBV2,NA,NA,CASSDEKAFF,TGTGCCAGCAGTGATGAAAAAGCTTTCTTT
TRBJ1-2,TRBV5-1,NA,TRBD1,CASSSTGGDYGYTF,TGCGCCAGCAGCTCGACAGGGGGCGACTATGGCTACACCTTC
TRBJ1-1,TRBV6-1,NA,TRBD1,CASSEFRGAITEAFF,TGTGCCAGCAGTGAATTCAGGGGGGCGATCACTGAAGCTTTCTTT
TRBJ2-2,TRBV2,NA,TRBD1,CASKEETGSAGELFF,TGTGCCAGCAAGGAAGAGACAGGGTCCGCCGGGGAGCTGTTTTTT
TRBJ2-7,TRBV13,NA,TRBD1,CASSFFRDRDSYEQYF,TGTGCCAGCAGCTTTTTCCGGGACAGAGACTCCTACGAGCAGTACTTC
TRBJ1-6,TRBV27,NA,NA,CASSGQAGSSYNSPLHF,TGTGCCAGCAGTGGGCAGGCGGGTAGCTCCTATAATTCACCCCTCCACTTT
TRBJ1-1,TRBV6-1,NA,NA,CASSVKGNTEAFF,TGTGCCAGCAGTGTTAAGGGGAACACTGAAGCTTTCTTT
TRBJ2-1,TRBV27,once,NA,CASSLLGEVINNEQFF,TGTGCCAGCAGTTTATTGGGGGAGGTTATCAACAATGAGCAGTTCTTC
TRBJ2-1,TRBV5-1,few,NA,CASSGLLTSRRFSYNEQFF,TGCGCCAGCAGCGGTCTACTGACTAGTAGGAGATTCTCCTACAATGAGCAGTTCTTC
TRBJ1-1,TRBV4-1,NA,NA,CASSQDPETGDVMNTEAFF,TGCGCCAGCAGCCAAGATCCAGAGACGGGGGATGTAATGAACACTGAAGCTTTCTTT
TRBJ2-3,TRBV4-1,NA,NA,CASSQDTPARSDTQYF,TGCGCCAGCAGCCAAGATACCCCAGCTAGATCAGATACGCAGTATTTT
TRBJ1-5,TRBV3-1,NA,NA,CASSQEGIGSNQPQHF,TGTGCCAGCAGCCAAGAAGGCATTGGGAGCAATCAGCCCCAGCATTTT
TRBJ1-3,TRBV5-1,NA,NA,CASSLVGQTGGNTIYF,TGCGCCAGCAGCTTGGTAGGGCAGACTGGCGGAAACACCATATATTTT
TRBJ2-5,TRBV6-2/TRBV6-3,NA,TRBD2,CASILAGGPETQYF,TGTGCCAGCATCTTAGCGGGAGGGCCAGAGACCCAGTACTTC
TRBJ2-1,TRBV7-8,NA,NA,CASSLVGGVGNEQFF,TGTGCCAGCAGCTTAGTGGGGGGCGTTGGAAATGAGCAGTTCTTC
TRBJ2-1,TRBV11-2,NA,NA,CASSFVKTTLYNEQFF,TGCGCCAGCAGCTTTGTCAAGACTACTCTCTACAATGAGCAGTTCTTC
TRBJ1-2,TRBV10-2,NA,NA,CASSERWKTYGYTF,TGCGCCAGCAGTGAACGGTGGAAAACCTATGGCTACACCTTC
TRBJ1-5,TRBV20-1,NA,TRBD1,CSAVGGYSNQPQHF,TGCAGTGCTGTAGGGGGCTATAGCAATCAGCCCCAGCATTTT
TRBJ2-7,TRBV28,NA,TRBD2,CASSLWGAGGPASNEQYF,TGTGCCAGCAGTTTATGGGGAGCGGGAGGGCCCGCGAGTAACGAGCAGTACTTC